This T cell receptor beta chain stems from a study of T cell responses to AZD1222 COVID-19 vaccine. Study conclusions and caveats: In all cases, repertoires were sampled only after the peak T cell response. Clonal diversity was possibly underestimated, and white British individuals and females predominated among donors. With dominance at 160-218 and 743-854, vaccine-associated CD4 TCRs spanned spike. Variant regions that are unmutated are reportedly the target of nearly half of spike-specific TCRs.

J lost 7 bases, V lost 7 bases, and 13 bases had no gene match. CDR1 and CDR2 from the germline V gene are SGHRS and YFSETQ. The CDR3 covers 14 residues. The table came from immunoSEQ multiplex PCR; TCRdb's copy has only in-frame clones and leaves some out. The data contain 180,000 or so clones, approximately 92% of them singletons. This clone appeared a few times. What it binds is not known. The source material was peripheral blood, sampled on day 0 of AZD1222 vaccination. This TCR was recovered from an adult in good health. The V and J genes are TRBV5-1 and TRBJ1-1, with 7 nucleotides matching TRBD1. The CDR3 is CASRVGTEVGEAFF. The DNA for the CDR3 is TGCGCCAGCCGTGTCGGGACAGAAGTAGGTGAAGCTTTCTTT.